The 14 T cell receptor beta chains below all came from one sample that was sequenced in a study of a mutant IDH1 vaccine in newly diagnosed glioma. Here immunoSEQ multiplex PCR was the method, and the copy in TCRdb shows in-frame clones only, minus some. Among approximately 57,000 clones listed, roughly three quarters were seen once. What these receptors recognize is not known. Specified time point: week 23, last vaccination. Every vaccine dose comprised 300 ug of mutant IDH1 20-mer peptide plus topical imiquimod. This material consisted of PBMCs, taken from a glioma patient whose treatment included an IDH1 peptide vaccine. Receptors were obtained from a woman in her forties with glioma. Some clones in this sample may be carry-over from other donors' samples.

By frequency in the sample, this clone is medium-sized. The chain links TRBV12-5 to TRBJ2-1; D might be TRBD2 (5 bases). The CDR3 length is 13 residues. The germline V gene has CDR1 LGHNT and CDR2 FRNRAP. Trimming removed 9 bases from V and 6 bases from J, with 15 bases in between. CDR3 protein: CASASGGSNEQFF. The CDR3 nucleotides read TGTGCTAGCGCCTCCGGTGGGAGCAATGAGCAGTTCTTC.

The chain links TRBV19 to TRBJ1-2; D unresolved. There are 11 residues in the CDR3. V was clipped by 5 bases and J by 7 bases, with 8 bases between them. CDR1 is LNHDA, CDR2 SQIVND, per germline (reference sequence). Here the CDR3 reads CASSSMTGYTF. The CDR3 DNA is TGTGCCAGTAGTTCCATGACTGGCTACACCTTC.

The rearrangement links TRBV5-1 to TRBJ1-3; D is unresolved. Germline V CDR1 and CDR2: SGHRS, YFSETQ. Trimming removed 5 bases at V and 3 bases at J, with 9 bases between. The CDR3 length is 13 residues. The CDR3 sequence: CASSSGVGNTIYF. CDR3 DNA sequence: TGCGCCAGCAGTTCAGGTGTTGGAAACACCATATATTTT.

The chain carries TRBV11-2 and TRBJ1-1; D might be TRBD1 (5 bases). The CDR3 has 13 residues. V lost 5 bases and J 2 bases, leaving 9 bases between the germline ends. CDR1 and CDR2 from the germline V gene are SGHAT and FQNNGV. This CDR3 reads CASSLGANTEAFF. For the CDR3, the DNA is TGTGCCAGCAGCCTCGGGGCAAACACTGAAGCTTTCTTT.

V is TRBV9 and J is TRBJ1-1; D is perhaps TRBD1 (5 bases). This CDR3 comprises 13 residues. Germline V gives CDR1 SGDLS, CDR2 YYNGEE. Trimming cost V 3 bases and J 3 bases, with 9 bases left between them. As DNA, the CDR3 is TGTGCCAGCAGCGATGAGGGGCACACTGAAGCTTTCTTT. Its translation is CASSDEGHTEAFF. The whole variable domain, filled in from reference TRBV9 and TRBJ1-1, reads DSGVTQTPKHLITATGQRVTLRCSPRSGDLSVYWYQQSLDQGLQFLIQYYNGEERAKGNILERFSAQQFPDLHSELNLSSLELGDSALYFCASSDEGHTEAFFGQGTRLTVV.

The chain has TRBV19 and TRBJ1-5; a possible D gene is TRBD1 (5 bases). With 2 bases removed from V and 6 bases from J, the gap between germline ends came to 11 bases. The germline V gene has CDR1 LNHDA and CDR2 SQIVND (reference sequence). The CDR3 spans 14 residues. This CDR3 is CASSITRGSQPQHF. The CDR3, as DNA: TGTGCCAGTAGTATAACGCGGGGGAGTCAGCCCCAGCATTTT.

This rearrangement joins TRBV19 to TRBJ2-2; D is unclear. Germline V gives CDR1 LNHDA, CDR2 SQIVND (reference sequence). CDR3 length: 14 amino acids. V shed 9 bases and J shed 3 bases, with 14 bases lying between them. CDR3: CASLDRADTGELFF. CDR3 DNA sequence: TGTGCCAGCCTTGATAGGGCGGACACCGGGGAGCTGTTTTTT.

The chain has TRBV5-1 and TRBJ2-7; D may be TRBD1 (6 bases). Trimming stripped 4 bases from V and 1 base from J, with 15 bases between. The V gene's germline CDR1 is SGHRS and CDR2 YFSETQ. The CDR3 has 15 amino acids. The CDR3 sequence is CASSGSGTPSYEQYF. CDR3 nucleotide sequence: TGCGCCAGCAGCGGATCCGGGACACCTTCCTACGAGCAGTACTTC.

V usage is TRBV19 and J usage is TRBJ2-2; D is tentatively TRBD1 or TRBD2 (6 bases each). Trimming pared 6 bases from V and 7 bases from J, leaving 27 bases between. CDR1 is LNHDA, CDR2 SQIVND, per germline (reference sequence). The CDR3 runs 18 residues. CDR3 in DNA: TGTGCCAGTAGCCCACTGGGCCGGGGGCAGGGTCAGGTCGGGGAGCTGTTTTTT. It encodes CASSPLGRGQGQVGELFF.

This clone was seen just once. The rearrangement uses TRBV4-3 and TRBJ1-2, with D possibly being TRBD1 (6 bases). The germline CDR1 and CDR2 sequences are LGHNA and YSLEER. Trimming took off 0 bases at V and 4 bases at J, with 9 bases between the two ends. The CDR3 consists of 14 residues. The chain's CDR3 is CASSQDQGSYGYTF. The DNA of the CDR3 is TGCGCCAGCAGCCAAGACCAGGGGTCCTATGGCTACACCTTC.

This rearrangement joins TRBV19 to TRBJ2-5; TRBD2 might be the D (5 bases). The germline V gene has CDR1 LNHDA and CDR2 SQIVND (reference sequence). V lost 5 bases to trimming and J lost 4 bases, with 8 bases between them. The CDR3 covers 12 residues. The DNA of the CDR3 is TGTGCCAGTAGTTCCCGGGGAGAGACCCAGTACTTC. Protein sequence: CASSSRGETQYF.

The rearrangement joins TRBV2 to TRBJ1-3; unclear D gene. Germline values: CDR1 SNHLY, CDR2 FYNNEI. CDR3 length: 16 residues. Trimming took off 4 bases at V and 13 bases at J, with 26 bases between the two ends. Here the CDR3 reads CASSGPLMALRAIIYF. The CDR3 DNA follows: TGTGCCAGCAGTGGACCCCTGATGGCCCTCCGGGCCATAATATATTTT.

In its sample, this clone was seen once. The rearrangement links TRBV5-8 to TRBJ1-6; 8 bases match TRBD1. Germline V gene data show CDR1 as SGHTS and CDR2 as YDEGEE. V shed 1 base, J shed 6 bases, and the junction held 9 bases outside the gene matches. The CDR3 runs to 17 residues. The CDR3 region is CASSLLQGVPGNSPLHF. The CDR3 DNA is TGTGCCAGCAGCTTGTTACAGGGGGTTCCTGGTAATTCACCCCTCCACTTT. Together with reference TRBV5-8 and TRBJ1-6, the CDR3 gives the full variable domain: EAGVTQSPTHLIKTRGQQATLRCSPISGHTSVYWYQQALGLGLQFLLWYDEGEERNRGNFPPRFSGRQFPNYSSELNVNALELEDSALYLCASSLLQGVPGNSPLHFGNGTRLTVT.

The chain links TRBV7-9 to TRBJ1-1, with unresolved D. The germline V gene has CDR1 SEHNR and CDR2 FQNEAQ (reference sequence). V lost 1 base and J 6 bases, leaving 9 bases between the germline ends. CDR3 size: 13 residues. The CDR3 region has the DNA TGTGCCAGCAGCTTAGAACAGCGTTCTGAAGCTTTCTTT. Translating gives CASSLEQRSEAFF.